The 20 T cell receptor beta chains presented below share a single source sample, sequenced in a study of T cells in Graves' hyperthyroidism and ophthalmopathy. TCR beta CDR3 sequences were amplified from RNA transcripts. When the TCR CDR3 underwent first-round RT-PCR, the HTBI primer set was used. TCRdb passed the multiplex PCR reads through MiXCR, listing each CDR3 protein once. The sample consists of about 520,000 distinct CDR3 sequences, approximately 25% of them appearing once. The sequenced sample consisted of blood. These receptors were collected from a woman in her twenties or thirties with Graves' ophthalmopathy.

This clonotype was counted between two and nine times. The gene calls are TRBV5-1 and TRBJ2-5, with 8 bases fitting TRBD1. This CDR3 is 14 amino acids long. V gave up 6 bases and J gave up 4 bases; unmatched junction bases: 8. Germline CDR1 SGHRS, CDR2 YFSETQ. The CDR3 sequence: CASTPIDRGETQYF. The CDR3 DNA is TGCGCCAGCACCCCAATAGACAGGGGAGAGACCCAGTACTTC.

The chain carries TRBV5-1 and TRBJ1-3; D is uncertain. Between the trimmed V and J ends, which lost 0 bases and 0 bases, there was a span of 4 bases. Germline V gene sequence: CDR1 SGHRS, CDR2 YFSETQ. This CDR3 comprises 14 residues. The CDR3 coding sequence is TGCGCCAGCAGCTTGGGTCCCTCTGGAAACACCATATATTTT. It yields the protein CASSLGPSGNTIYF.

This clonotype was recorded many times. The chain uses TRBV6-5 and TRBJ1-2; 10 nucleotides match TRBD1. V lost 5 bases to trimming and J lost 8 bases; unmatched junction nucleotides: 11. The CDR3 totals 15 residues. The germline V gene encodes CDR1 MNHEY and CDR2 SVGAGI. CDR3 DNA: TGTGCCAGCAGTCCCTGGGACAGGGGACGGTCCGGCTACACCTTC. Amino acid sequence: CASSPWDRGRSGYTF.

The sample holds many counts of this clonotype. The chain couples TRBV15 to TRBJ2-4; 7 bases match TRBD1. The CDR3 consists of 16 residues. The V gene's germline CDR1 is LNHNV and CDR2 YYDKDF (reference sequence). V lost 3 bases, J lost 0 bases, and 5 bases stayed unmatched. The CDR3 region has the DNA TGTGCCACCAGCAGGAGGGGGACAGTAGCCAAAAACATTCAGTACTTC. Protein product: CATSRRGTVAKNIQYF.

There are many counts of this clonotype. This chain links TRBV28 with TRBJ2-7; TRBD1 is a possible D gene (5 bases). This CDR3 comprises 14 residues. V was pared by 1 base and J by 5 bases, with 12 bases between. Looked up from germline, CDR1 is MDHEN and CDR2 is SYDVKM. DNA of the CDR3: TGTGCCAGCAGTTTATTCGGCAGGGTGGACGAGCAGTACTTC. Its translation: CASSLFGRVDEQYF.

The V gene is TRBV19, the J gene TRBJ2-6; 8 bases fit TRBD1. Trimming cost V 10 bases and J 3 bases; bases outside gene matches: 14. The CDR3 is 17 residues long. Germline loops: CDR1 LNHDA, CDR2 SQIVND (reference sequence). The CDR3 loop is CATQLTGGSYGANVLTF. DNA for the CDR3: TGTGCCACTCAACTCACAGGGGGTTCGTATGGGGCCAACGTCCTGACTTTC.

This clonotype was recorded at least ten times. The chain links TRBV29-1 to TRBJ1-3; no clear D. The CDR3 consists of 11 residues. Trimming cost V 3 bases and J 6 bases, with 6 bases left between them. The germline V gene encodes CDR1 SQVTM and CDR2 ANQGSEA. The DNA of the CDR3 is TGCAGCGTTGATGTCGAAAACACCATATATTTT. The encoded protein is CSVDVENTIYF.

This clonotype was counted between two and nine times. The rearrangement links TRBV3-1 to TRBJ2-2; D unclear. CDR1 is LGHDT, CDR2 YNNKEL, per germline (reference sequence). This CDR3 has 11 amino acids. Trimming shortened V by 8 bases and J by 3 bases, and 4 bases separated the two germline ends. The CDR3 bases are TGTGCCAGCTTCCACACCGGGGAGCTGTTTTTT. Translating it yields CASFHTGELFF.

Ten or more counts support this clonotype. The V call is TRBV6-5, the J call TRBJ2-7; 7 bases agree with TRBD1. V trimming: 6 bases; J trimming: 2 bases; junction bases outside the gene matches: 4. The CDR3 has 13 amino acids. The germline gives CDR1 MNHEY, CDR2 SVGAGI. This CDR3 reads CASRLGTAYEQYF. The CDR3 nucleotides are TGTGCCAGCAGATTAGGGACAGCCTACGAGCAGTACTTC.

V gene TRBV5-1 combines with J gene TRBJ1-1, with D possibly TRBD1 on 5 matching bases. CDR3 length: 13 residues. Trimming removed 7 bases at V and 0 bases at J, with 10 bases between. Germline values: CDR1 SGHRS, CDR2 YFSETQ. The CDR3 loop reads CASGDSMNTEAFF. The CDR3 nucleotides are TGCGCCAGCGGAGACAGCATGAACACTGAAGCTTTCTTT.

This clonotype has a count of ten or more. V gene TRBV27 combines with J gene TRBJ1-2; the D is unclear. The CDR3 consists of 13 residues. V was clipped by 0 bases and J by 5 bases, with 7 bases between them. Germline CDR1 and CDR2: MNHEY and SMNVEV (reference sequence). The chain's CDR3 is CASSLSGQYGYTF. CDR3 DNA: TGTGCCAGCAGTTTATCTGGGCAATATGGCTACACCTTC.

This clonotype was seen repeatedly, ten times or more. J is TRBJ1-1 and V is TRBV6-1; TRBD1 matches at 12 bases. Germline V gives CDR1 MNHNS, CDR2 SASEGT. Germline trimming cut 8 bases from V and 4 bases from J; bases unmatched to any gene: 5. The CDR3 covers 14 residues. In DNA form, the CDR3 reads TGTGCCAGCTGGGACAGGGGGCTTGGCACTGAAGCTTTCTTT. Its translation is CASWDRGLGTEAFF.

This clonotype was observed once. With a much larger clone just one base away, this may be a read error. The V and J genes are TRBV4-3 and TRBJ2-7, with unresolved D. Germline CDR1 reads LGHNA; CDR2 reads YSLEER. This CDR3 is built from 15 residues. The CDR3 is CASSQDGGSSYDQYF. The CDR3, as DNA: TGCGCCAGCAGCCAAGATGGCGGCAGCTCCTACGATCAGTACTTC.

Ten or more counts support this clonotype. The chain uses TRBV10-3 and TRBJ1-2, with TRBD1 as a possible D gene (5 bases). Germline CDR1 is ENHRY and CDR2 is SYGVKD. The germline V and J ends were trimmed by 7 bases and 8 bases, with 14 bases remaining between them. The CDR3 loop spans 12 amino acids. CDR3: CAITSGGQGYTF. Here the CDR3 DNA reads TGTGCCATCACCTCCGGGGGTCAGGGCTACACCTTC.

The CDR3 here is CASSYRVGANVLTF. In nucleotides, the CDR3 is TGTGCCAGCAGTTACAGGGTTGGGGCCAACGTCCTGACTTTC. The chain has TRBV2 and TRBJ2-6, with D perhaps TRBD1 (6 bases). This CDR3 spans 14 amino acids. V was clipped by 5 bases and J by 3 bases, with 8 bases between them. Germline V gene sequence: CDR1 SNHLY, CDR2 FYNNEI.

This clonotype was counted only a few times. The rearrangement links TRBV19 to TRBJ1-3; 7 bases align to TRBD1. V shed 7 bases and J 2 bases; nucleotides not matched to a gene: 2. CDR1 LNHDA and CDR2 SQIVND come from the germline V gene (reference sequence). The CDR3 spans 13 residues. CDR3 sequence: CASKQGPGNTIYF. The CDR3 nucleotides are TGTGCCAGTAAACAGGGGCCTGGAAACACCATATATTTT.

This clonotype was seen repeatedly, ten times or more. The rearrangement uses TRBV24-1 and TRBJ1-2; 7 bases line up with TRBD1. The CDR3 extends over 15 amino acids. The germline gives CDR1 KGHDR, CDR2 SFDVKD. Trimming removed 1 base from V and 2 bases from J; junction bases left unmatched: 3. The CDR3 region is CATSDFPTGNYGYTF. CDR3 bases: TGTGCCACCAGTGATTTCCCGACAGGGAACTATGGCTACACCTTC.

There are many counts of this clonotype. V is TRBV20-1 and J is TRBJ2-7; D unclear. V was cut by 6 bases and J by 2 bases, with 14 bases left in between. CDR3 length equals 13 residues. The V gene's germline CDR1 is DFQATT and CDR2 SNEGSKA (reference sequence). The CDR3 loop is CSATPGSAYEQYF. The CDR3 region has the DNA TGCAGTGCCACCCCCGGCAGTGCCTACGAGCAGTACTTC.

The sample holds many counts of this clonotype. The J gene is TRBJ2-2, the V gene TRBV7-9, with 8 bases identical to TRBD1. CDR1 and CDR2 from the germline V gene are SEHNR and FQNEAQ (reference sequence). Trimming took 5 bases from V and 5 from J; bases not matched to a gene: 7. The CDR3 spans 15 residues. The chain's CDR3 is CASSLGQGATGELFF. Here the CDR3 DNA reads TGTGCCAGCAGCCTCGGGCAGGGGGCAACCGGGGAGCTGTTTTTT.

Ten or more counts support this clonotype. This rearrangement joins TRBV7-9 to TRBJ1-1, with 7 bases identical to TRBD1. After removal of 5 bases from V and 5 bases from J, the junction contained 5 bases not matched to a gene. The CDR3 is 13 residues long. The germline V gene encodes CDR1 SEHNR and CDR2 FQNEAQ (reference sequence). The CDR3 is CASSRDSLTEAFF. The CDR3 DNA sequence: TGTGCCAGCAGCCGGGACAGCTTAACTGAAGCTTTCTTT. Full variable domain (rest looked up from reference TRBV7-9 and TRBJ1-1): DTGVSQNPRHKITKRGQNVTFRCDPISEHNRLYWYRQTLGQGPEFLTYFQNEAQLEKSRLLSDRFSAERPKGSFSTLEIQRTEQGDSAMYLCASSRDSLTEAFFGQGTRLTVV.